This T cell receptor beta chain originates from a study of OX40 agonist ivuxolimab in advanced cancers. The wider study: Every 2 weeks, patients got intravenous ivuxolimab at one of six dose levels (0.01-10 mg/kg).

This clone was seen more than once but under ten times. No antigen is known for it. Study-wide findings and caveats: With doses of 0.1 to 3.0 mg/kg, CD4+ and CD8+ blood T cells had undergone clonal expansion by week 6. Averaging showed that CD8+ T cells had more expanded clones than CD4+ did.

CDR3 length: 15 residues. Trimming took 6 bases from V and 1 from J; bases not matched to a gene: 7. Profiled with immunoSEQ multiplex PCR; TCRdb holds only in-frame clones, not every one. Among roughly 53,000 clones listed, roughly 90% were seen once. The source is an adult with an advanced solid tumor such as melanoma, head and neck, liver or kidney cancer. The rearrangement links TRBV6-7 to TRBJ1-2; 8 nucleotides agree with TRBD1. TRBV6-7 falls under the ORF class, with uncertain function. Sequenced here: CD4+ or CD8+ T cells sorted from blood, sampled in a trial of the OX40 agonist ivuxolimab. The CDR3, as DNA: TGTGCCAGCAGCCGCGGACAGGGCCATAACTATGGCTACACCTTC. It codes for CASSRGQGHNYGYTF.